Below are 12 T cell receptor beta chains sequenced from a single sample in a study of T-cell reconstitution after alpha-beta-depleted transplantation in children. Unique molecular identifiers were used to barcode this TCRbeta library. TCRdb passed the PCR reads through MiXCR, listing each CDR3 protein once. The data show about 500,000 distinct CDR3 sequences, less than 35% seen once. The sample consisted of PBMCs from the stem cell graft donor, taken from the stem cell graft. The receptors derive from a human donor who donated a stem cell graft to a child with aplastic anemia.

In this sample, this clonotype turned up a few times. V usage is TRBV4-2 and J usage is TRBJ2-1; 9 positions agree with TRBD2. This CDR3 comprises 16 residues. V lost 0 bases and J lost 9; bases outside the gene matches: 9. CDR1 and CDR2 (germline): LGHNA, YNFKEQ. This chain's CDR3 is CASSQDAGGPPPEQFF. CDR3 DNA: TGTGCCAGCAGCCAAGATGCGGGAGGGCCACCTCCTGAGCAGTTCTTC.

This chain connects TRBV20-1 to TRBJ2-1, with 7 bases lining up with TRBD2. Trimming cost V 1 base and J 0 bases; bases outside gene matches: 9. The germline gives CDR1 DFQATT, CDR2 SNEGSKA (reference sequence). The CDR3 is 17 residues long. CDR3 DNA: TGCAGTGCTAGAGTGGGGGGTGGCGGGAGCTCCTACAATGAGCAGTTCTTC. Translated: CSARVGGGGSSYNEQFF.

The rearrangement uses TRBV7-6 and TRBJ2-2; the match to TRBD1 covers 8 bases. This CDR3 is 17 amino acids long. CDR1 is SGHVS and CDR2 is FNYEAQ in the germline V gene. V lost 1 base to trimming and J lost 1 base; unmatched junction nucleotides: 5. In DNA, the CDR3 is TGTGCCAGCAGCTTAGTAAACAGGGGGATGAACACCGGGGAGCTGTTTTTT. It translates to CASSLVNRGMNTGELFF.

This chain joins TRBV5-5 and TRBJ2-7; D remains ambiguous. V lost 10 bases, J lost 0 bases, and 17 bases lay in between. The V gene's germline CDR1 is SGHKS and CDR2 YYEKEE (reference sequence). The CDR3 length is 14 residues. CDR3 in amino acids: CAGPFRQSSYEQYF. Written as DNA, the CDR3 is TGTGCCGGCCCTTTCCGGCAGAGCTCCTACGAGCAGTACTTC.

This clonotype was counted a few times. This chain connects TRBV20-1 to TRBJ1-4, with D tentatively TRBD1 (6 bases). With 3 bases removed from V and 5 bases from J, the gap between germline ends came to 16 bases. The CDR3 contains 15 residues. Germline V CDR1 and CDR2: DFQATT, SNEGSKA (reference sequence). The CDR3 reads CSASVGGGLNEKLFF. The DNA for the CDR3 is TGCAGTGCTAGTGTTGGGGGGGGCCTGAATGAAAAACTGTTTTTT.

The V and J genes are TRBV6-2 or TRBV6-3 and TRBJ1-5; D ambiguous. V lost 5 bases and J 0 bases, leaving 8 bases between the germline ends. This CDR3 is 14 amino acids long. CDR1 and CDR2 (germline): MNHEY, SVGEGT. The CDR3 region is CASSRRYSNQPQHF. The DNA for the CDR3 is TGTGCCAGCAGTAGGAGATATAGCAATCAGCCCCAGCATTTT.

The chain couples TRBV11-2 to TRBJ2-7; TRBD1 agrees at 9 bases. The trim removed 4 bases at V and 7 bases at J, leaving 8 bases unmatched. Germline V gene lookup returns CDR1 SGHAT and CDR2 FQNNGV. The CDR3 has 14 amino acids. The CDR3 spells CASSWSGTGREQYF. The CDR3 DNA sequence: TGTGCCAGCAGCTGGTCCGGGACAGGGAGGGAGCAGTACTTC.

This clonotype was counted between two and nine times. The genes are TRBV7-8 and TRBJ2-7; TRBD1 agrees at 10 bases. Per the germline V gene, CDR1 is SGHVS and CDR2 is FQNEAQ. V lost 5 bases, J lost 5 bases, and 6 bases stayed unmatched. The CDR3 runs 14 residues. CDR3 residues: CASSLRQGADEQYV. CDR3 DNA: TGTGCCAGCAGCCTGCGACAGGGGGCTGACGAGCAGTACGTC.

The chain recombines TRBV6-2 or TRBV6-3 with TRBJ1-2; the match to TRBD1 covers 7 bases. With 5 bases clipped from V and 8 bases from J, the junction kept 11 bases outside the gene matches. Germline CDR1 is MNHEY and CDR2 is SVGEGT. The CDR3 consists of 14 residues. The DNA for the CDR3 is TGTGCCAGCAGTCGGCCCCGGGACAGAGAAGGCTACACCTTC. This codes for CASSRPRDREGYTF.

The V and J genes are TRBV27 and TRBJ2-3; perhaps TRBD2 as D (5 bases). Trimming shortened V by 6 bases and J by 1 base, and 8 bases separated the two germline ends. The germline CDR1 and CDR2 sequences are MNHEY and SMNVEV (reference sequence). This CDR3 region has 13 residues. The CDR3 sequence is CASRISGTDTQYF. The CDR3 coding sequence is TGTGCCAGCAGAATTAGCGGCACAGATACGCAGTATTTT.

In DNA form, the CDR3 reads TGTGCCTGGAGGAGGGGGACTGAAGCTTTCTTT. It yields the protein CAWRRGTEAFF. The chain links TRBV30 to TRBJ1-1; a possible D gene is TRBD1 (6 bases). V lost 3 bases and J lost 5, with 7 bases in between. The CDR3 has 11 residues. CDR1 is GTSNPN and CDR2 is SVGIG in the germline V gene (reference sequence).

This clonotype was picked up a small number of times. This chain links TRBV6-1 with TRBJ2-7; 10 bases fit TRBD2. Germline CDR1 is MNHNS and CDR2 is SASEGT. This CDR3 contains 15 residues. V gave up 5 bases and J gave up 5 bases; unmatched junction bases: 9. CDR3: CASSLSSGSANEQYF. CDR3 coding DNA: TGTGCCAGCAGTCTTTCTAGCGGGAGTGCTAACGAGCAGTACTTC.